This T cell receptor beta chain was sequenced in a study of shared clonotypes between healthy human individuals. Findings and limits, study-wide: Non-shared clonotypes showed lower generation probabilities than clonotypes common to all four donors.

Points on this clone: Its antigen remains unknown.

Repertoires were generated with immunoSEQ multiplex PCR, while TCRdb's copy carries only in-frame clones and drops some. The table lists 640,000 or so clones, more than 70% of them singletons. Trimming stripped 5 bases from V and 6 bases from J, with 26 bases between. This CDR3 region has 18 residues. Germline V gene lookup returns CDR1 SNHLY and CDR2 FYNNEI. Participating donors were healthy, HIV-negative adults free of recent acute infections or vaccinations. CD4+ cells underwent separation, giving CD45RA+ naive and CD45RA-negative memory subsets. The chain combines TRBV2 with TRBJ2-4; tentatively, D is TRBD1 or TRBD2 (7 bases each). This TCR came from a woman in her 30s in good health. Specimen: memory CD4+ T cells sorted from blood. Noted subset: CD45RA-negative fraction. The CDR3: CASSLRKGRGGELNIQYF. As DNA, the CDR3 is TGTGCCAGCAGTCTCAGAAAGGGCAGGGGGGGCGAGCTAAACATTCAGTACTTC.